The present TCR beta chain was sequenced within a study of cytomegalovirus exposure and HLA in healthy donors. 13 Jbeta primers and 60 Vbeta primers were used for the PCR. Method: immunoSEQ multiplex PCR; TCRdb's copy keeps in-frame clones and lacks some. The sample yields around 200,000 clones, over 75% seen once. V lost 4 bases to trimming and J lost 9 bases; unmatched junction nucleotides: 13. The CDR3 length is 18 residues. Germline lookup yields CDR1 MDHEN and CDR2 SYDVKM. The source of this sequence is a woman aged 45-65 years in good health and CMV-seronegative. The chain employs TRBV28 and TRBJ2-1; 15 bases align to TRBD2. Sequenced: PBMCs. This CDR3 is CASSSGLAGGFGTGEQFF. DNA for the CDR3: TGTGCCAGCAGTTCGGGACTAGCGGGGGGCTTTGGCACGGGTGAGCAGTTCTTC.